This paragraph covers one T cell receptor (beta chain) sequence. Its antigen is currently unknown. This CDR3 is also generated by other DNA sequences in the sample. This CDR3 has 14 residues. From germline, CDR1 is MNHEY and CDR2 SVGAGI. Trimming cost V 8 bases and J 4 bases; bases outside gene matches: 8. The entry originates in a study of cytomegalovirus exposure and HLA in healthy donors. A multiplex PCR was run with 60 Vbeta primers and 13 Jbeta primers. TCRdb keeps only in-frame clones here, not all; method: immunoSEQ multiplex PCR. In total, the table holds over 65,000 clones. Notes on the study in general: Later analysis identified a missense DCLRE1C variant that was linked to TCR beta V- and J-gene trimming.

The source material was PBMCs. This sequence originates from a woman aged 25 to 39 in good health and CMV-seronegative. The J gene is TRBJ2-1, the V gene TRBV6-5; 7 bases fit TRBD2. The CDR3 is CASRLAVSYNEQFF. CDR3 nucleotide sequence: TGTGCCAGCCGCCTAGCGGTTAGTTACAATGAGCAGTTCTTC.